Included here is one T cell receptor beta chain sequence, with context. Here immunoSEQ multiplex PCR was the method, and the copy in TCRdb shows in-frame clones only, minus some. Seen here are about 1.9 million clones, approximately 92% observed once, and the top ten hold around 1.7%. It was CD45RO-negative cells, positively selected for CCR7, that made up naive CD8 cells, with terminally differentiated effector memory CD45RA+ cells excluded. The entry originates in a study of shared clonotypes between healthy human individuals. The CDR3 extends over 16 amino acids. Per the germline V gene, CDR1 is LNHDA and CDR2 is SQIVND (reference sequence).

This chain links TRBV19 with TRBJ2-5; either TRBD1 or TRBD2 may fit D (5 bases each). The end of the DNA aligns better with TRBJ2-7, so the J call may be wrong. Input material: naive CD8+ T cells from PBMCs. The receptor was derived from a man between 18 and 35 years old in good health. Some clones in this sample may be carry-over from other donors' samples. The CDR3 DNA sequence: TGTGCCAGTAGTATTAATAGGGGACGGAGCTCCTACGAGCAGTACTTC. Protein sequence: CASSINRGRSSYEQYF.